This T cell receptor (beta chain) derives from a study of cytomegalovirus exposure and HLA in healthy donors (dated by TCRdb to about 2017). Context from the whole study: According to an earlier analysis of 587 of the donors, about 179 million T cells yielded 117 million unique TCR beta sequences and about 300 Gb of sequence data. The study aimed to test whether cataloging public T cell receptors could reveal signatures of past pathogen exposure. The number of donors typed differed by locus, with about 629-640 for A, B, C, DRB1 and DQB1, approximately 500 for DQA1, 606 for DPA1, and 472 for DPB1. A later genetic analysis used genome-wide SNP genotypes for about three fifths of the roughly 700 donors, treating that subset as a discovery cohort. The study profiled the T cell repertoires of 500 to 800 subjects by immunosequencing and related them to cytomegalovirus serostatus. Of the 350 to 400 genotyped donors, approximately 80% fell in the genetic ancestry cluster associated with self-reported Caucasian donors. To predict cytomegalovirus infection status, the study brought together high-throughput TCR immunosequencing, statistical association of individual TCRs with disease status, and machine learning. An early release that covered around 590 HLA-typed donors contained approximately 300 gigabases of sequencing data and tens of millions of unique TCR sequences. To decide whether each TCR beta V gene segment behaved as functional or pseudogenic, an earlier analysis of 587 of the donors relied on high-throughput TCR beta sequencing. On average, around 200,000 unique TCR beta nucleotide sequences were sequenced per donor among about 400 genotyped donors of the cohort, with approximately 18% of those sequences being non-productive. Every repertoire in the discovery cohort had been generated on one and the same sequencing platform. Because of strong linkage in the cohort, roughly five DR-DQ haplotypes were treated as single units for association and clustering. In addition to the first cohort of 650 to 750 subjects, a separate validation cohort of approximately 130 different subjects was used. HLA typing included class I and class II loci at four-digit resolution. Donor age, sex, ethnicity and CMV serostatus were compiled alongside the repertoire data. Rather than using new phenotypic data, the later analysis identified candidate immune exposures from TCR beta sequences and from how often those sequences occurred across donors. A later analysis re-analyzed previously published TCR beta repertoires from roughly 690 donors and added high-resolution HLA genotyping to study TCR occurrence patterns. What the study reported, not specific to this receptor: While some public TCRs were present in many individuals, most TCR sequences turned up only very rarely across donors. A total of fewer than 200 TCR beta chains were listed by the study as associated with cytomegalovirus. The sequencing pipeline was judged likely to have produced a cluster of highly shared sequence variants as a technical artifact. Strong co-occurrence of HLA alleles, especially DR and DQ, made assigning TCR associations to individual alleles difficult. In vitro tests confirmed that three of the cytomegalovirus-associated TCR beta chains recognize cytomegalovirus antigens. Specific HLA alleles were associated with 15,000 to 20,000 TCR beta sequences at a false discovery rate of 0.05 in a later analysis. According to a later genetic analysis, donors in an Asian-associated ancestry cluster had fewer N-insertions in productive TCRs than the roughly 660-donor mean. Because the 87-base-pair reads could not distinguish some IMGT-functional V segments, including TRBV6-2 and TRBV6-3, those segments were excluded. The authors suggested that the approach could potentially be extended to other disease states and immunological phenotypes. According to a later analysis, TCR association rates differed among HLA loci, with DRB1 alleles showing the most associated TCRs and HLA-C alleles showing the fewest. Only TCR beta chains were sequenced in this cohort, and the absence of alpha or paired-chain data limited detectable features. Presence/absence analyses assumed roughly uniform sequencing depth across donors, an assumption that may not hold. Broadly in line with IMGT annotations, most TCR beta V segments showed up in productive rearrangements about 87% or about 30% of the time in an earlier analysis of around 550 of the donors. HLA typing was unavailable for some donors at each locus, so association tests used only the typed subset. The only immune exposure information available for the cohort was CMV serostatus. Several of the top co-occurrence clusters appeared to be linked to parvovirus B19, influenza, CMV and Epstein-Barr virus, according to a later analysis. In both the original and validation cohorts, the classifier was reported to diagnose cytomegalovirus status with high specificity and sensitivity. In a later analysis, most CMV-associated TCR beta chains were found to appear HLA-restricted, with HLA associations seemingly driven largely by CMV exposure. An association between a missense DCLRE1C variant and V-gene and J-gene trimming of TCR beta chains was found in a later genetic analysis and replicated in an independent cohort. Seventeen rarely observed V segments, including chromosome 9 orphons, were excluded from the earlier analysis of a few hundred of the donors because counts were too low. Correlated functional status among segregating V segments might reflect linkage disequilibrium, but an unknown experimental factor could not be ruled out. A further reported finding was that TCR beta sequences accurately predicted the HLA-A and HLA-B alleles for most subjects in the first cohort. In a later analysis, HLA-associated TCR beta chains were found to be more clonally expanded and to have lower generation probabilities than equally common non-associated chains.

Libraries were constructed by the immunoSEQ multiplex PCR assay. The multiplex PCR relied on a mix of 60 forward primers for TCR Vbeta segments and 13 reverse primers for TCR Jbeta segments. Amplification of the CDR3 region of rearranged TCR beta genes was performed with a multiplex PCR assay on genomic DNA. On the Illumina HiSeq System, the amplified TCR beta libraries were sequenced as 87-base-pair reads. The paper's processing steps were these. A later analysis tallied around 82 million unique TCR beta chains across the 666 repertoires, and approximately 12 million of those chains were shared by two or more donors. To remove PCR and sequencing errors, raw reads were error-corrected and collapsed into unique sequences using a nearest-neighbor algorithm that merged closely related sequences. CDR3 sequences were aligned to IMGT reference sequences to assign V, D and J gene segments. For a sequence to be retained, a match of at least six nucleotides was required to both a V gene segment and a J gene segment. Rearrangements were called productive when the CDR3 lacked stop codons and stayed in frame with V and J; all others were non-productive. CDR3 was defined by IMGT convention, running from the second conserved V-encoded cysteine to the conserved J-encoded phenylalanine. Sequences without an unambiguous match to a single V gene segment were excluded from the earlier analysis of 500 to 700 of the donors. In an earlier analysis of 587 of the donors, a V segment was called functional when productive rearrangements were above 56.7%, and segregating when the standard deviation between donors exceeded 5%. A statistical classification framework was developed to diagnose cytomegalovirus status using the catalog of TCR beta chain sequences. In a later analysis, V and J genes were assigned by comparing TCR nucleotide sequences against IMGT/GENE-DB human TR gene sequences. In a later analysis, CDR3 sequences and most-parsimonious VDJ recombination scenarios were assigned using the TCRdist pipeline. In a later analysis, every TCR beta chain was defined by the combination of its CDR3 amino acid sequence and its V-gene family, and reads without a unique V-gene family were dropped. To address suspected cross-contamination and a sequencing artifact, a later analysis removed approximately 590 highly shared, low-generation-probability nucleotide sequences. In a later analysis, a clonal expansion index for each public chain was calculated from normalized within-repertoire ranks of inferred template counts. A later analysis computed generation probabilities with a VDJ recombination model fitted to out-of-frame rearrangements, and checked the results against IGoR. A later analysis scored TCR-TCR, TCR-HLA and TCR-CMV co-occurrence with hypergeometric tests, applying a repertoire-size bias correction to TCR pairs. False discovery rates were estimated in a later analysis by permuting HLA or CMV assignments 20 times. In a later analysis, co-occurring TCRs were grouped using DBSCAN, with TCRdist sequence similarity added in when clustering inside HLA-allele-positive subsets. Co-occurrence clustering excluded repertoires with fewer than 30,000 or more than 120,000 public chains, plus five with anomalous nucleotide sharing. This immuneACCESS table, as held by TCRdb, lists in-frame sequences with V and J called but not all clones. Of the missing ones, under half trace to an unresolved V gene in checked studies; the others have no known cause. Clone size and the V and J calls come from that table; the DNA yielded D and trimming. Counted in this sample were about 120,000 clones; over 60% of them appeared once. About 3.3% of the sample rests with the top ten.

The germline V gene sets CDR1 to MNHEY and CDR2 to SVGAGI. There are 14 amino acids in the CDR3, from cysteine to phenylalanine inclusive. Only CDR3 DNA remains: 42 bases, in frame from the first base. A distance of 11 bases separates the germline ends of V and J, which lose 3 bases and 8 bases respectively. Details on this clone: No antigen is known for it. No much larger clone is present one base from it, and per-base qualities are unavailable.

In total, roughly 710 healthy bone marrow donors made up the cohort. All cohort members were sampled while nominally healthy, although unrecorded immune exposures were likely present. The donor was CMV seropositive and belonged to the group of around 300 seropositive cohort members. A peripheral blood sample was provided by each donor, and peripheral blood mononuclear cells were used for TCR beta sequencing. Genomic DNA was extracted from the blood cell samples with the Qiagen DNeasy Blood Extraction Kit. Specimen: PBMCs. The TCR sequence derives from a woman in her twenties or thirties in good health and CMV-seropositive. The chain is encoded by TRBV6-5 joined to TRBJ1-6, with no reliable assignment of the D segment. The DNA is as follows: TGTGCCAGCAGTTATTTATCCGGAGATTCACCCCTCCACTTT. This yields the protein CASSYLSGDSPLHF.